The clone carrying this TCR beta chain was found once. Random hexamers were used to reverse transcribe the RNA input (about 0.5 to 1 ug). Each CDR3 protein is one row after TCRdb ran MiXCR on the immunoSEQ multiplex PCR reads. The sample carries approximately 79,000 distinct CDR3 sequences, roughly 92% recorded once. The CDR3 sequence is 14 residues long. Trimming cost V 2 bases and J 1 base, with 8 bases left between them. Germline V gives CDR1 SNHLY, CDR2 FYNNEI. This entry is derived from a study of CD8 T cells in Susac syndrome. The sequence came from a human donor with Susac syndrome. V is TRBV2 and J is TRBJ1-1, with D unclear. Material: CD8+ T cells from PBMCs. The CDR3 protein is CASSERAGNTEAFF. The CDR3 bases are TGTGCCAGCAGTGAACGAGCAGGGAACACTGAAGCTTTCTTT.